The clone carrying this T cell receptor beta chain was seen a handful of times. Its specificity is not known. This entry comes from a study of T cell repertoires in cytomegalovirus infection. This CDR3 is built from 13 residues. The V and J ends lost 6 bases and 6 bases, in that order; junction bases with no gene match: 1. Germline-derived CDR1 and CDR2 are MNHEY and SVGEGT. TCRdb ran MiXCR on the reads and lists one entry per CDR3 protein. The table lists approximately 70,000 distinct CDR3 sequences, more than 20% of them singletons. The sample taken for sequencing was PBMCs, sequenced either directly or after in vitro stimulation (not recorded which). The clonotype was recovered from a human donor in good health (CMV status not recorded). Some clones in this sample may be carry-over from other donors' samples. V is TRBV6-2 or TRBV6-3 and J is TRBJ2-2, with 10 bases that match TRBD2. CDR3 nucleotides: TGTGCCAGCAGACTAGCGGGATCCGGGGAGCTGTTTTTT. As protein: CASRLAGSGELFF.